This T cell receptor (beta chain) was identified during a study of identical twins. Study findings and constraints: For zero-insertion analyses, partial confounding could come from invariant MAIT and iNKT cells.

Each CDR3 protein gets one entry after TCRdb re-called the 5' RACE reads with MiXCR. The sample carries about 660,000 distinct CDR3 sequences, around 8.6% recorded once. The V end lost 0 bases, the J end lost 7 bases, and 10 bases lay between the germline ends. The CDR3 loop spans 15 amino acids. This clonotype was seen only a few times. Its matching antigen is unknown. The same specimen was also included in a second study, on yellow fever vaccine responses in identical twins.

The clonotype was recovered from a woman aged 18-29 years in good health. The sample comprised PBMCs. The chain couples TRBV12-3 or TRBV12-4 to TRBJ1-6; a weak D match, TRBD1 (5 bases). CDR3 loop: CASSLAGVRNSPLHF. Here the CDR3 DNA reads TGTGCCAGCAGTTTAGCAGGGGTTAGGAATTCACCCCTCCACTTT.